The 22 T cell receptor beta chains reported below all come from one sample, sequenced in a study of T cells in Graves' hyperthyroidism and ophthalmopathy. RNA transcripts gave rise to amplified TCR beta CDR3 regions. The TCR CDR3 was amplified in a first-round RT-PCR using the HTBI primer set. TCRdb reprocessed the multiplex PCR reads with MiXCR, giving one entry per CDR3 protein. The sample has some 360,000 distinct CDR3 sequences, approximately 15% seen once. Sequencing was performed on blood. The receptors here all came from an older woman with Graves' hyperthyroidism.

The rearrangement joins TRBV5-4 to TRBJ2-5; 11 positions match TRBD2. The CDR3 consists of 15 residues. In germline, CDR1 is SGHNT, CDR2 YYREEE (reference sequence). V was clipped by 4 bases and J by 10 bases; unmatched bases: 12. The CDR3 spells CASSPELAGVSDQYF. CDR3 DNA sequence: TGTGCCAGCAGCCCTGAACTAGCGGGAGTATCGGACCAGTACTTC.

This clonotype was seen ten or more times. CDR3 region: CASRRGTGPYNEQFF. CDR3 nucleotide sequence: TGCGCCAGCAGACGTGGGACAGGGCCCTACAATGAGCAGTTCTTC. The chain joins TRBV5-1 to TRBJ2-1; 9 bases align to TRBD1. Germline V gene sequence: CDR1 SGHRS, CDR2 YFSETQ. The V and J ends lost 5 bases and 2 bases, in that order; junction bases with no gene match: 5. CDR3 length equals 15 residues.

For the CDR3, the DNA is TGTGCCACCTTTCCCGGGGGCGGGAGCTACAATGAGCAGTTCTTC. Its protein is CATFPGGGSYNEQFF. The V gene is TRBV6-1, the J gene TRBJ2-1, with TRBD2 as a possible D gene (7 bases). The CDR3 runs 15 residues. Trimming pared 10 bases from V and 3 bases from J, leaving 19 bases between. Germline CDR1 reads MNHNS; CDR2 reads SASEGT.

This clonotype was seen a handful of times. J is TRBJ2-1 and V is TRBV19; D unclear. From germline, CDR1 is LNHDA and CDR2 SQIVND (reference sequence). The V end lost 3 bases, the J end lost 4 bases, and 7 bases lay between the germline ends. CDR3 length: 13 residues. The CDR3 sequence: CASSISRYNEQFF. CDR3 nucleotides: TGTGCCAGTAGTATTAGCCGATACAATGAGCAGTTCTTC. Full variable domain (rest looked up from reference TRBV19 and TRBJ2-1): DGGITQSPKYLFRKEGQNVTLSCEQNLNHDAMYWYRQDPGQGLRLIYYSQIVNDFQKGDIAEGYSVSREKKESFPLTVTSAQKNPTAFYLCASSISRYNEQFFGPGTRLTVL.

Only a few counts were recorded for this clonotype. The gene calls are TRBV28 and TRBJ1-2; maybe TRBD1 (5 bases). Germline V gene sequence: CDR1 MDHEN, CDR2 SYDVKM. Deletions cut 7 bases from V and 8 bases from J, with 20 bases between. The CDR3 totals 14 residues. In nucleotides, the CDR3 is TGTGCCAGCAACTCCCCTTTCCAGGGAGACGGCTACACCTTC. Translation: CASNSPFQGDGYTF.

There are many counts of this clonotype. The gene calls are TRBV10-3 and TRBJ2-5; the D gene is possibly TRBD2 (6 bases). The CDR3 length is 14 residues. Trimming pared 5 bases from V and 4 bases from J, leaving 14 bases between. From germline, CDR1 is ENHRY and CDR2 SYGVKD. The DNA for the CDR3 is TGTGCCATCAGTCTAGCGAGAGCGGGAGAGACCCAGTACTTC. Translating gives CAISLARAGETQYF.

This clonotype was counted many times. The chain carries TRBV3-1 and TRBJ2-7, with 9 bases lining up with TRBD1. The CDR3 has 14 residues. The trim removed 2 bases at V and 6 bases at J, leaving 5 bases unmatched. Germline V gene sequence: CDR1 LGHDT, CDR2 YNNKEL (reference sequence). CDR3 amino acids: CASSQRDRDGEQYF. In nucleotides, the CDR3 is TGTGCCAGCAGCCAAAGGGACAGGGATGGCGAGCAGTACTTC.

This chain connects TRBV28 to TRBJ2-3; D not resolved. Germline CDR1 MDHEN, CDR2 SYDVKM. The CDR3 runs 16 residues. V shed 6 bases and J shed 2 bases, with 18 bases lying between them. DNA for the CDR3: TGTGCCAGCAGCTCCACGGGCGACCTCCTCACAGATACGCAGTATTTT. It translates to CASSSTGDLLTDTQYF.

In its sample, this clonotype was seen a few times. The chain combines TRBV7-9 with TRBJ2-5; 7 bases are shared with TRBD1. The CDR3 spans 15 residues. Per germline, CDR1 SEHNR and CDR2 FQNEAQ (reference sequence). V was clipped by 5 bases and J by 5 bases; unmatched bases: 11. The CDR3 protein is CASSPNPGGVETQYF. In DNA form, the CDR3 reads TGTGCCAGCAGCCCGAACCCAGGGGGTGTGGAGACCCAGTACTTC. Filled out from reference TRBV7-9 and TRBJ2-5, the complete variable domain reads DTGVSQNPRHKITKRGQNVTFRCDPISEHNRLYWYRQTLGQGPEFLTYFQNEAQLEKSRLLSDRFSAERPKGSFSTLEIQRTEQGDSAMYLCASSPNPGGVETQYFGPGTRLLVL.

Many counts were recorded for this clonotype. The rearrangement links TRBV5-1 to TRBJ1-2; D might be TRBD1 (5 bases). V was pared by 0 bases and J by 2 bases, with 14 bases between. The CDR3 runs to 16 residues. CDR1 SGHRS and CDR2 YFSETQ come from the germline V gene. CDR3: CASSLGSARDNYGYTF. In nucleotides, the CDR3 is TGCGCCAGCAGCTTGGGTTCCGCCCGGGACAACTATGGCTACACCTTC.

To note about this clonotype: It may be a read error: a sequence one base away is much more abundant. V usage is TRBV11-2 and J usage is TRBJ1-5; 7 nucleotides line up with TRBD1. The CDR3 covers 15 residues. Trimming cost V 3 bases and J 0 bases; bases outside gene matches: 2. The germline V gene encodes CDR1 SGHAT and CDR2 FQNNGV. CDR3 nucleotides: TGTGCCAGCAGCTTGAGGGACAGTAGCAATCAGCCCCAGCATTTT. It specifies CASSLRDSSNQPQHF.

As for this clonotype: One junction end does not reproduce the germline sequence, and a read error may be involved. Here the CDR3 reads CASTQGVNIEAFF. For the CDR3, the DNA is TGCGCCAGTACCCAGGGGGTTAACATTGAAGCTTTCTTT. The V call is TRBV5-1, the J call TRBJ1-1; 7 nucleotides align to TRBD1. This CDR3 has 13 amino acids. The germline gives CDR1 SGHRS, CDR2 YFSETQ.

This clonotype was seen a handful of times. CDR3 nucleotides: TGTGCCTGGAGTTGGGGGGGGAACACTGAAGCTTTCTTT. As protein: CAWSWGGNTEAFF. The J gene is TRBJ1-1, the V gene TRBV30; D perhaps matches TRBD1 (5 bases). V was shortened by 2 bases and J by 1 base, with 8 bases between the two germline ends. The CDR3 has 13 amino acids. Germline CDR1 is GTSNPN and CDR2 is SVGIG (reference sequence).

This clonotype was found many times. The chain recombines TRBV2 with TRBJ2-5; D unclear. The CDR3 consists of 13 residues. Per germline, CDR1 SNHLY and CDR2 FYNNEI. Trimming cost V 4 bases and J 5 bases, with 11 bases left between them. CDR3 DNA: TGTGCCAGCAGTGGCGGCGTCATTGAGACCCAGTACTTC. It is translated as CASSGGVIETQYF. The full variable domain, its missing parts supplied by reference TRBV2 and TRBJ2-5, is EPEVTQTPSHQVTQMGQEVILRCVPISNHLYFYWYRQILGQKVEFLVSFYNNEISEKSEIFDDQFSVERPDGSNFTLKIRSTKLEDSAMYFCASSGGVIETQYFGPGTRLLVL.

This clonotype has a handful of counts. This chain links TRBV3-1 with TRBJ2-5; D is possibly TRBD2 (6 bases). V gave up 0 bases and J gave up 5 bases, with 13 bases separating them. CDR3 length: 15 residues. Germline assignment: CDR1 LGHDT and CDR2 YNNKEL (reference sequence). The CDR3 nucleotides are TGTGCCAGCAGCCAAGAAGGGAGGAGCCGGGAGACCCAGTACTTC. Encoded protein: CASSQEGRSRETQYF.

This clonotype was recorded many times. V usage is TRBV7-9 and J usage is TRBJ2-5, with TRBD1 matching over 7 bases. The germline CDR1 and CDR2 sequences are SEHNR and FQNEAQ (reference sequence). CDR3 size: 15 residues. V gave up 1 base and J gave up 9 bases; unmatched junction bases: 11. CDR3 region: CASSLGRTGTKAQYF. CDR3 sequence (DNA): TGTGCCAGCAGCTTAGGTCGGACAGGAACCAAGGCCCAGTACTTC.

This CDR3 reads CASSSVTGSTPSPLHF. The CDR3 DNA reads as TGTGCCAGCAGCTCCGTGACAGGGTCGACGCCTTCACCCCTCCACTTT. The rearrangement uses TRBV5-4 and TRBJ1-6, with 7 bases lining up with TRBD1. The V gene end was trimmed by 3 bases and the J gene end by 9 bases; junction bases not matched to a gene: 12. The CDR3 has 16 amino acids. Germline-derived CDR1 and CDR2 are SGHNT and YYREEE (reference sequence).

The rearrangement joins TRBV20-1 to TRBJ2-1; 12 bases map to TRBD1. The CDR3 contains 14 residues. CDR1 and CDR2 from the germline V gene are DFQATT and SNEGSKA (reference sequence). V was clipped by 4 bases and J by 8 bases; unmatched bases: 6. The CDR3 sequence: CSAKGQGATYEQFF. In nucleotides, the CDR3 is TGCAGTGCTAAGGGACAGGGGGCTACGTATGAGCAGTTCTTC.

The chain employs TRBV3-1 and TRBJ2-7; 7 bases match TRBD2. CDR3 size: 16 residues. V was pared by 1 base and J by 4 bases, with 10 bases of the junction left unmatched. Germline lookup yields CDR1 LGHDT and CDR2 YNNKEL (reference sequence). This CDR3 is CASSQAAFGGGYEQYF. For the CDR3, the DNA is TGTGCCAGCAGCCAAGCAGCCTTTGGGGGGGGATACGAGCAGTACTTC.

This clonotype was seen ten or more times. The chain employs TRBV10-3 and TRBJ2-5; 8 bases match TRBD2. CDR1 ENHRY and CDR2 SYGVKD come from the germline V gene. V lost 4 bases, J lost 9 bases, and 10 bases stayed unmatched. CDR3 length equals 14 residues. The CDR3 loop is CAISGNGRAEAQYF. The CDR3, as DNA: TGTGCCATCAGTGGTAACGGGAGGGCCGAGGCCCAGTACTTC.

Many counts were recorded for this clonotype. The chain combines TRBV20-1 with TRBJ2-7; 8 nucleotides line up with TRBD2. Germline V lookup: CDR1 DFQATT, CDR2 SNEGSKA (reference sequence). V gave up 0 bases and J gave up 1 base; unmatched junction bases: 5. The length of the CDR3 is 15 residues. CDR3 in DNA: TGCAGTGCTAGAGATCTGTCTAGCGGGTCCTACGAGCAGTACTTC. It specifies CSARDLSSGSYEQYF.

This clonotype was recorded many times. The genes are TRBV5-8 and TRBJ2-3; D may be TRBD2 (6 bases). CDR3 length equals 14 residues. Trimming shortened V by 3 bases and J by 0 bases, and 8 bases separated the two germline ends. CDR1 and CDR2 (germline): SGHTS, YDEGEE. As DNA, the CDR3 is TGTGCCAGCAGCTCCGGGAGAAGCACAGATACGCAGTATTTT. Translation: CASSSGRSTDTQYF.